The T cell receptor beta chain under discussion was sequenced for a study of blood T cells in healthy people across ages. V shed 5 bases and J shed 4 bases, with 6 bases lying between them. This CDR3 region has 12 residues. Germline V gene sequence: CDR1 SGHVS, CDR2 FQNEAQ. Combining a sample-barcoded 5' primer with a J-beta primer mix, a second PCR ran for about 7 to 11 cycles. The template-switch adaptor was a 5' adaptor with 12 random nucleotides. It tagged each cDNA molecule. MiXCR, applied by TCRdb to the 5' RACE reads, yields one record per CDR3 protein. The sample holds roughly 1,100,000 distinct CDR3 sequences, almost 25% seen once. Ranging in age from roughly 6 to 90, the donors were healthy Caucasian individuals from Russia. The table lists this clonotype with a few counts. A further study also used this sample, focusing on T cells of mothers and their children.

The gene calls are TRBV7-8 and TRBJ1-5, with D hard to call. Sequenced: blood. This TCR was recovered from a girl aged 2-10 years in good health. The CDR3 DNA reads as TGTGCCAGCAGCCATGAAAATCAGCCCCAGCATTTT. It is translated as CASSHENQPQHF.